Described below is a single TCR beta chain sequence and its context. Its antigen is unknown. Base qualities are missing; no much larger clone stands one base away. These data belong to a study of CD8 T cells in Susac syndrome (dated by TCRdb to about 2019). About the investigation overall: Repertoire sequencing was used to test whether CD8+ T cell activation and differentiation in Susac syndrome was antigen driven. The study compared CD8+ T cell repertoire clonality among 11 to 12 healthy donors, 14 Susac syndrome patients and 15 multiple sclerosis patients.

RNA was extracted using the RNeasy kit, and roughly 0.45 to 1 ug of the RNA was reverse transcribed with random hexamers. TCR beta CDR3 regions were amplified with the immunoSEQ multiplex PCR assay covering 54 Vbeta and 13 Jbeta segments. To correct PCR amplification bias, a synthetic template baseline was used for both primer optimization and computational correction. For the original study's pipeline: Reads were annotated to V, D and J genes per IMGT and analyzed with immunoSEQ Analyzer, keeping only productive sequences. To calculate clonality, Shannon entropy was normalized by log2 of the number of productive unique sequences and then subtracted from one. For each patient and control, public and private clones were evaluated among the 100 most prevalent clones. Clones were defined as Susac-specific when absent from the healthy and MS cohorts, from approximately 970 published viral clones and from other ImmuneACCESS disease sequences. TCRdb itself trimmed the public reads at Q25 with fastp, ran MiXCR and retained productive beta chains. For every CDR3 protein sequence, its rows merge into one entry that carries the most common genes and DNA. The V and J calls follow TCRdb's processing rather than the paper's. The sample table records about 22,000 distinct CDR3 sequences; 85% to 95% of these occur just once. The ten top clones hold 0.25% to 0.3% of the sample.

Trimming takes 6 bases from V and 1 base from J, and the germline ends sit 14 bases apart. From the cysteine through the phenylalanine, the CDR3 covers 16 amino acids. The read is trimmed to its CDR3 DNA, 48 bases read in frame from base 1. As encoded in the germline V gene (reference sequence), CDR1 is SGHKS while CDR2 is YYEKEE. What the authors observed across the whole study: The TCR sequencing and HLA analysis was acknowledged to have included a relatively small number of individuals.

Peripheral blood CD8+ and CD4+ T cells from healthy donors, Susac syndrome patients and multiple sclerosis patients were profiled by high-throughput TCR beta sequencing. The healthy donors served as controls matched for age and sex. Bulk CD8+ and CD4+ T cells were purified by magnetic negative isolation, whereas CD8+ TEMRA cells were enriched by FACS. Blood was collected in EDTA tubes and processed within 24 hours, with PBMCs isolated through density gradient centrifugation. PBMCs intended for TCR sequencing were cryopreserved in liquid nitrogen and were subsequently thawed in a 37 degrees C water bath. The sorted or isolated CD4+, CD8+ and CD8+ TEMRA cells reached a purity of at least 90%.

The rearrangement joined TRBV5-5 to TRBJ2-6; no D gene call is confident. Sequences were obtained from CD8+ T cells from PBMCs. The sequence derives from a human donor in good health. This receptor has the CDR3 CASKARVASGANVLTF. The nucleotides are TGTGCCAGCAAGGCTCGGGTGGCGTCTGGGGCCAACGTCCTGACTTTC.